Given below is one T cell receptor (beta chain) in context. Only in-frame clones appear in the TCRdb table, and some are missing; sequencing was by immunoSEQ multiplex PCR. The repertoire consists of some 160,000 clones, with around 80% occurring once and the leading ten covering 5%. This specimen belongs to a study of blood T cell repertoires in COVID-19. V shed 5 bases and J 4 bases; nucleotides not matched to a gene: 2. CDR1 and CDR2 from the germline V gene are MNHNY and SVGAGI (reference sequence). The CDR3 runs to 15 residues. This TCR derives from a woman between 50 and 59 years old with acute or convalescent COVID-19. The sequencing sample was made of peripheral blood. The chain links TRBV6-6 to TRBJ2-2; 12 bases are shared with TRBD1. The CDR3 reads CASSGTGGSTGELFF. In DNA form, the CDR3 reads TGTGCCAGCAGTGGGACAGGGGGCTCCACCGGGGAGCTGTTTTTT.